Listed below are T cell receptor beta chains from one sample, sequenced in a study of cytomegalovirus exposure and HLA in healthy donors. Here immunoSEQ multiplex PCR was the method, and the copy in TCRdb shows in-frame clones only, minus some. The table lists roughly 130,000 clones, around 80% of them singletons. Sequencing was carried out using PBMCs. Receptors originate from a woman between 45 and 65 years old in good health and CMV-seropositive. Each CDR3 is given with its conserved first and last residue. D genes are given only for firm matches. Some rows have no size entry. The others give once, few or many, or a class for an expanded clone.

d_gene: TRBD1; abundance: once; v_gene: TRBV28; j_gene: TRBJ1-2; CDR3nt: TGTGCCAGCAGTTTGGGACAGAACAAACCCTACACCTTC; CDR3aa: CASSLGQNKPYTF
d_gene: TRBD2; abundance: few; v_gene: TRBV6-4; j_gene: TRBJ2-7; CDR3nt: TGTGCCAGCAGTGAAAGAGCGGGGATCTACGAGCAGTACTTC; CDR3aa: CASSERAGIYEQYF
d_gene: TRBD1; abundance: NA; v_gene: TRBV6-5; j_gene: TRBJ1-1; CDR3nt: TGTGCCAGCAGGAGACAGGGCCTCACGAACACTGAAGCTTTCTTT; CDR3aa: CASRRQGLTNTEAFF
d_gene: NA; abundance: NA; v_gene: TRBV5-1; j_gene: TRBJ2-7; CDR3nt: TGCGCCAGCAGCTCAGGGGCAACAGACGAGCAGTACTTC; CDR3aa: CASSSGATDEQYF
d_gene: NA; abundance: NA; v_gene: TRBV11-3; j_gene: TRBJ2-3; CDR3nt: TGTGCCAGCAGCTTAGCAGCGTCAACAGATACGCAGTATTTT; CDR3aa: CASSLAASTDTQYF
d_gene: TRBD2; abundance: NA; v_gene: TRBV18; j_gene: TRBJ2-3; CDR3nt: TGTGCCAGCCCACAGGGTCCAGCGGGGGCCCACACAGATACGCAGTATTTT; CDR3aa: CASPQGPAGAHTDTQYF
d_gene: NA; abundance: NA; v_gene: TRBV2; j_gene: TRBJ1-4; CDR3nt: TGTGCCAGCAGTGAGTTGTCACCGCTGAGCATACTGTTTTTT; CDR3aa: CASSELSPLSILFF
d_gene: NA; abundance: NA; v_gene: TRBV10-3; j_gene: TRBJ2-5; CDR3nt: TGTGCCATCAGCCCCCGGGACATATATGGAGAGACCCAGTACTTC; CDR3aa: CAISPRDIYGETQYF
d_gene: TRBD1; abundance: NA; v_gene: TRBV6-6; j_gene: TRBJ1-5; CDR3nt: TGTGCCAGCAGGCACCGACAGGGCCCCAAGCCCCAGCATTTT; CDR3aa: CASRHRQGPKPQHF
d_gene: NA; abundance: NA; v_gene: TRBV30; j_gene: TRBJ2-2; CDR3nt: TGTGCCTGGAATGTACAGGGAACCGGGGAGCTGTTTTTT; CDR3aa: CAWNVQGTGELFF
d_gene: NA; abundance: few; v_gene: TRBV7-3; j_gene: TRBJ2-5; CDR3nt: TGTGCCAGCAGCTTGATCTGGGGGCAGGGAGAGACCCAGTACTTC; CDR3aa: CASSLIWGQGETQYF
d_gene: NA; abundance: NA; v_gene: TRBV28; j_gene: TRBJ2-7; CDR3nt: TGTGCCAGCAGATGGGTAGGGGGCGAGCAGTACTTC; CDR3aa: CASRWVGGEQYF
d_gene: NA; abundance: NA; v_gene: TRBV5-6; j_gene: TRBJ2-7; CDR3nt: TGTGCCAGCAGCCTACTACAGCGGGACGAGCAGTACTTC; CDR3aa: CASSLLQRDEQYF
d_gene: NA; abundance: once; v_gene: TRBV7-6; j_gene: TRBJ2-7; CDR3nt: TGTGCCAGCAGCTTAAACGGGGGATCGCAGTACTTC; CDR3aa: CASSLNGGSQYF
d_gene: NA; abundance: few; v_gene: TRBV30; j_gene: TRBJ2-3; CDR3nt: TGTGCCTGGACTCCCGAGTTCACAGATACGCAGTATTTT; CDR3aa: CAWTPEFTDTQYF
d_gene: NA; abundance: NA; v_gene: TRBV4-2; j_gene: TRBJ1-4; CDR3nt: TGTGCCAGCAGCCAAGATATTCTCACGGGGGAAAAACTGTTTTTT; CDR3aa: CASSQDILTGEKLFF
d_gene: NA; abundance: few; v_gene: TRBV7-9; j_gene: TRBJ1-2; CDR3nt: TGTGCCAGCAGCTTATCAGGGAGGGACTATGGCTACACCTTC; CDR3aa: CASSLSGRDYGYTF
d_gene: NA; abundance: NA; v_gene: TRBV7-9; j_gene: TRBJ1-4; CDR3nt: TGTGCCAGCAGCTTAGGGGACAAATCTAATGAAAAACTGTTTTTT; CDR3aa: CASSLGDKSNEKLFF
d_gene: NA; abundance: NA; v_gene: TRBV2; j_gene: TRBJ2-1; CDR3nt: TGTGCCAGCAGGGCGTACAGGGATCCCTACAATGAGCAGTTCTTC; CDR3aa: CASRAYRDPYNEQFF
d_gene: TRBD1; abundance: NA; v_gene: TRBV2; j_gene: TRBJ2-6; CDR3nt: TGTGCCAGCAATCCGGGACAGGGGGCTGCTGGGGCCAACGTCCTGACTTTC; CDR3aa: CASNPGQGAAGANVLTF
d_gene: NA; abundance: NA; v_gene: TRBV7-9; j_gene: TRBJ1-4; CDR3nt: TGTGCCAGCAGCTTAGTGAGAGACACCCTTAATGAAAAACTGTTTTTT; CDR3aa: CASSLVRDTLNEKLFF
d_gene: TRBD1; abundance: NA; v_gene: TRBV14; j_gene: TRBJ1-1; CDR3nt: TGTGCCAGCAGCCAAGATTCCGGACAGGGGGTCACTGAAGCTTTCTTT; CDR3aa: CASSQDSGQGVTEAFF
d_gene: TRBD1; abundance: NA; v_gene: TRBV18; j_gene: TRBJ2-5; CDR3nt: TGTGCCAGCTCATCGACAGGGGGCGGTGAGACCCAGTACTTC; CDR3aa: CASSSTGGGETQYF
d_gene: NA; abundance: few; v_gene: TRBV13; j_gene: TRBJ2-7; CDR3nt: TGTGCCAGCAGCTTCGGGATAAACGAGCAGTACTTC; CDR3aa: CASSFGINEQYF
d_gene: NA; abundance: NA; v_gene: TRBV27; j_gene: TRBJ1-2; CDR3nt: TGTGCCAGCAGTTTACGGACAGCAGGGTATGGCTACACCTTC; CDR3aa: CASSLRTAGYGYTF
d_gene: NA; abundance: NA; v_gene: TRBV27; j_gene: TRBJ2-1; CDR3nt: TGTGCCAGCAGTTTAGGGGGGGCAAGCAATGAGCAGTTCTTC; CDR3aa: CASSLGGASNEQFF
d_gene: TRBD1; abundance: NA; v_gene: TRBV6-6; j_gene: TRBJ2-7; CDR3nt: TGTGCCAGCAGGGGCCAGGGGGTCCACGAGCAGTACTTC; CDR3aa: CASRGQGVHEQYF
d_gene: NA; abundance: NA; v_gene: TRBV2; j_gene: TRBJ2-6; CDR3nt: TGTGCCAGCAGTGACAGCGCAGATCCCTCTGGGGCCAACGTCCTGACTTTC; CDR3aa: CASSDSADPSGANVLTF
d_gene: NA; abundance: NA; v_gene: TRBV7-3; j_gene: TRBJ1-3; CDR3nt: TGTGCCAGCAGCTCCGACAGCGGAAACACCATATATTTT; CDR3aa: CASSSDSGNTIYF
d_gene: NA; abundance: once; v_gene: TRBV19; j_gene: TRBJ1-3; CDR3nt: TGTGCCGGCGGAAACAACGGAAACACCATATATTTT; CDR3aa: CAGGNNGNTIYF
d_gene: NA; abundance: NA; v_gene: TRBV30; j_gene: TRBJ1-5; CDR3nt: TGTGCCTGGAGTGTTCCTAATCAGCCCCAGCATTTT; CDR3aa: CAWSVPNQPQHF
d_gene: TRBD1; abundance: few; v_gene: TRBV15; j_gene: TRBJ2-7; CDR3nt: TGTGCCACCAGCAGGGGGGGACAGGGCGACGAGCAGTACTTC; CDR3aa: CATSRGGQGDEQYF